The TCR beta chain described here comes from a study of a mutant IDH1 vaccine in newly diagnosed glioma. Libraries were prepared by immunoSEQ multiplex PCR; TCRdb keeps only in-frame clonotypes and omits some of them. The table has about 30,000 clones, around 79% seen once. Time point indicated: baseline, week 1 (first vaccination visit). Treatment noted: pre-vaccination baseline after standard-of-care therapy. Germline assignment: CDR1 MNHNY and CDR2 SVGAGI (reference sequence). This CDR3 comprises 14 residues. V lost 2 bases to trimming and J lost 2 bases, with 7 bases between them. The gene calls are TRBV6-6 and TRBJ1-5; no firm D call. Here the sequenced sample was PBMCs, taken from a glioma patient treated with radiotherapy, temozolomide or both. The TCR comes from a man between 25 and 39 years old with glioma. The CDR3 sequence is CASSYMGRNQPQHF. Written as DNA, the CDR3 is TGTGCCAGCAGTTACATGGGTCGCAATCAGCCCCAGCATTTT.